This T cell receptor beta chain was documented in a study of CD8 T cells in Susac syndrome. RNA, at about 0.5 to 1 ug, was reverse transcribed with random hexamers. immunoSEQ multiplex PCR amplified TCR beta CDR3 across 54 Vbeta, 13 Jbeta. TCRdb independently ran MiXCR on the immunoSEQ multiplex PCR reads; one entry per CDR3 protein. The table has 250,000 to 350,000 distinct CDR3 sequences, approximately 90% seen once; the top ten hold approximately 0.065%. The CDR3 is 15 amino acids. Trimming cost V 0 bases and J 5 bases, with 8 bases left between them. Germline CDR1 and CDR2: LNHNV and YYDKDF (reference sequence).

The chain has TRBV15 and TRBJ1-6, with unresolved D. This clonotype was obtained from a human donor with multiple sclerosis. Sequencing input: CD4+ T cells from PBMCs. The CDR3 loop reads CATSRDRADNSPLHF. CDR3 DNA sequence: TGTGCCACCAGCAGAGATCGGGCGGATAATTCACCCCTCCACTTT. The complete variable domain, with remaining parts taken from reference TRBV15 and TRBJ1-6, reads DAMVIQNPRYQVTQFGKPVTLSCSQTLNHNVMYWYQQKSSQAPKLLFHYYDKDFNNEADTPDNFQSRRPNTSFCFLDIRSPGLGDTAMYLCATSRDRADNSPLHFGNGTRLTVT.